This record concerns one T cell receptor beta chain sequence. In this sample, this clonotype turned up many times. The antigen it recognizes is unknown. Per-base quality was not reported, and no clone a single base away is much larger than it. cDNA was synthesized by template-switch 5'RACE using a primer carrying a 10-nucleotide random unique molecular identifier by which each TCR transcript was tagged. Every sequencing run yielded over 190 million TCR-beta sequences covering 15-18 subjects. The RNeasy kit was used for extraction of total RNA. TCR-beta VDJ regions were amplified with primers for the TCR constant region and the 5'RACE anchor, using the KAPA Real-time Library Amplification kit. Sample indexes and Illumina adaptors were added in a first PCR, after which library yield was increased in a second PCR. The roughly 650 bp TCR product was size-selected on a 2% E-gel SizeSelection system after Ampure bead purification. Before pooling, library quality was assessed on a Bioanalyzer, concentration was determined with Qubit, and library quantification was performed with the Kapa Library Quantification kit. An Illumina HiSeq 2500 was used to sequence the libraries paired-end at 2 x 150 bp. To increase sequence diversity, roughly 23-30% phiX was spiked into each library pool. Regarding the original processing steps: Quality-filtered reads were processed with the UMI-based MiGEC pipeline, which removed over 80% of raw TCR sequences during error correction. VDJ genes were aligned to IMGT germline references, and clonotypes were defined by unique CDR3 amino acid sequence plus V-J genes. Clonal expansion, Shannon diversity, and CDR3 relatedness (CalcPairwiseDistances, ClusterSamples) were evaluated with VDJtools, and phylogenetic trees were built with CLCbio workbench. Clones with at least 8 unique UMIs were defined as expanded, with this threshold being based on coefficient-of-variation modelling across technical triplicates. Through fastp at Q25 and MiXCR, TCRdb rebuilt clones from the public reads, retaining in-frame beta chains. Every entry covers one CDR3 protein and lists the most common genes and DNA from its rows. The V and J calls were not made by the authors but by TCRdb's processing. The table for this sample lists 60,000 to 85,000 distinct CDR3 sequences; approximately 5% of them were counted only once. Clones ranked in the top ten supply 2% to 2.5% of the sample.

According to the germline V gene (reference sequence), CDR1 reads DFQATT and CDR2 reads SNEGSKA. The CDR3 sequence holds 13 residues, the cysteine and phenylalanine included. The read is trimmed to its CDR3 DNA, 39 bases read in frame from base 1. The data stem from a study of neurological immune-mediated disorders (dated by TCRdb to about 2019). The study in broad terms: Of the roughly 34 multiple sclerosis patients, some 30 had relapsing-remitting MS and 3 had secondary progressive MS. Using UMI-based sequencing, the study compared peripheral blood TCR-beta repertoires from patients with HTLV-I-associated myelopathy (HAM/TSP), patients with multiple sclerosis, and healthy controls. The 90 to 120 TCR-beta libraries covered PBMC samples along with longitudinal samples, technical triplicates, and paired sorted CD4+ and CD8+ T-cell subsets. Of the roughly 70 subjects in the cohort, about 14 were HAM/TSP patients, about 34 were multiple sclerosis patients, and some 20 were healthy controls.

Summary of the overall study and its limitations: Phylogenetic analysis grouped repertoires from 18 of 34 MS patients into a cluster of related CDR3 sequences, suggesting a possible repertoire-level signature. TCR clonal expansion was highest in HAM/TSP patients and lowest in MS patients, with MS patients falling below even healthy controls. No association of the MS cluster with clinical or MRI features was observed, and the need for larger cohorts was stated by the authors. No identical CDR3 amino acid sequences were found to be shared among expanded clones across subjects, suggesting that TCR-beta repertoires were private in all groups.

For unsorted PBMC libraries, 2 million PBMCs were used after storage in RNAlater at -80 degrees C until RNA extraction. The multiple sclerosis patients were enrolled in a US clinical protocol that evaluated disease progression with magnetic resonance imaging. Peripheral blood was subjected to Ficoll-Hypaque density gradient centrifugation to isolate PBMCs, which were then cryopreserved in liquid nitrogen. Sequenced: PBMCs. The clonotype comes from a woman aged 25 to 39 with multiple sclerosis. Rearrangement joined TRBV20-1 to TRBJ2-3, with 7 junctional bases fitting TRBD2. The CDR3 loop reads CVPKAGLTDTQYF. The DNA reads TGCGTGCCCAAAGCGGGATTGACAGATACGCAGTATTTT.